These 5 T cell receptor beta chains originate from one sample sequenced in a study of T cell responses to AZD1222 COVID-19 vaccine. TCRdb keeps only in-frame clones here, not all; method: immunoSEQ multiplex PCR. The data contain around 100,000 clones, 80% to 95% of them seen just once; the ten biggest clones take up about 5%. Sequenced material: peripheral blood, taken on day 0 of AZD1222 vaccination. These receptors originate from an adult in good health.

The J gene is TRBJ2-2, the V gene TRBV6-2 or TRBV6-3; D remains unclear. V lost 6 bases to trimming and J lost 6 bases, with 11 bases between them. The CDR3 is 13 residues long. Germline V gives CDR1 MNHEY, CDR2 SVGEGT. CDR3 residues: CASSPSRAGELFF. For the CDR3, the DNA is TGTGCCAGCAGCCCCAGTAGAGCCGGGGAGCTGTTTTTT.

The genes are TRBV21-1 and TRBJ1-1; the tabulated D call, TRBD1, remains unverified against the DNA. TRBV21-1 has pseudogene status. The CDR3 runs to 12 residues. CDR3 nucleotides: TGTGCCAGCAGCCGAAAGACAGGTGAAGCTTTCTTT. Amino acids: CASSRKTGEAFF.

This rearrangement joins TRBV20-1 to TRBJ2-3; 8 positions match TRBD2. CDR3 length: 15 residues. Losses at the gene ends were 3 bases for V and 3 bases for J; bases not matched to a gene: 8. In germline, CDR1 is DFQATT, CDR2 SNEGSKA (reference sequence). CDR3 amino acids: CSASPPGLGTDTQYF. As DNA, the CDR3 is TGCAGTGCTAGTCCGCCGGGACTAGGTACAGATACGCAGTATTTT.

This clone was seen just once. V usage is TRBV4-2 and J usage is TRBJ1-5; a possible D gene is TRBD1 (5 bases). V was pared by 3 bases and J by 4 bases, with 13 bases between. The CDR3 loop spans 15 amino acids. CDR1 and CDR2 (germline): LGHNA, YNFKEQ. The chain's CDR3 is CASSHEDRTNQPQHF. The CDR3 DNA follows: TGTGCCAGCAGCCATGAAGACAGAACAAATCAGCCCCAGCATTTT.

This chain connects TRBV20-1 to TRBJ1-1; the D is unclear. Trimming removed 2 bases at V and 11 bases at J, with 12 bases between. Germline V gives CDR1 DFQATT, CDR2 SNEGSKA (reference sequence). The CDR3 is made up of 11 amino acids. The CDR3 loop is CSARSGRDAFF. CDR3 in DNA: TGCAGTGCTAGATCCGGGCGGGATGCTTTCTTT.